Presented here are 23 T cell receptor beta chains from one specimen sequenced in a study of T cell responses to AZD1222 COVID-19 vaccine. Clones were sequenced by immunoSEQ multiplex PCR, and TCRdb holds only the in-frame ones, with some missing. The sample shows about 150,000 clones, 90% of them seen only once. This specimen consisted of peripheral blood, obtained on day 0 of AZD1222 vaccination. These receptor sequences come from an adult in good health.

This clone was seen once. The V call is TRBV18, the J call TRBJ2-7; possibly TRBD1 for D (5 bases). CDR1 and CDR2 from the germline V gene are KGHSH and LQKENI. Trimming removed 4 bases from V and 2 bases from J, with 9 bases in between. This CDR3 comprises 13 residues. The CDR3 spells CASSRAGTYEQYF. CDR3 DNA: TGTGCCAGCTCACGGGCAGGGACCTACGAGCAGTACTTC.

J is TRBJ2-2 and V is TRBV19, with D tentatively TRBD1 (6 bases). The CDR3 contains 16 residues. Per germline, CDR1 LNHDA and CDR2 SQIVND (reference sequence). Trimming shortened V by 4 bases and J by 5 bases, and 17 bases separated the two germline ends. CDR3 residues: CASSTFGQIQTGELFF. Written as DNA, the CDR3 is TGTGCCAGTAGTACTTTTGGACAGATTCAAACCGGGGAGCTGTTTTTT.

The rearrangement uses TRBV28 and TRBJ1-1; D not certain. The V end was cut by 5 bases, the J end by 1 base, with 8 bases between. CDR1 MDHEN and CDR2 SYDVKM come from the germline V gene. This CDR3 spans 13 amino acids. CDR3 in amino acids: CASSEYPNTEAFF. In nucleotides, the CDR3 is TGTGCCAGCAGTGAGTATCCGAACACTGAAGCTTTCTTT.

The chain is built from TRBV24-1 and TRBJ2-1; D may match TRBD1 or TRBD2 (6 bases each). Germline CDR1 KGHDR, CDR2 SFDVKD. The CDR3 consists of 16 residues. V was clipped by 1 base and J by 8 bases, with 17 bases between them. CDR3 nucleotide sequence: TGTGCCACCAGTGATTTTAGGGGGGCGCGTATCTATGAGCAGTTCTTC. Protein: CATSDFRGARIYEQFF.

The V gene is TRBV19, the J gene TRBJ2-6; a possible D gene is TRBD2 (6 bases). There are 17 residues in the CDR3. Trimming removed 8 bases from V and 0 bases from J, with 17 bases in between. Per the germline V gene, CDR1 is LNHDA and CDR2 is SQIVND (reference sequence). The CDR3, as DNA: TGTGCCAGTGGGTCGGGGGTATTACCCTCTGGGGCCAACGTCCTGACTTTC. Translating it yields CASGSGVLPSGANVLTF.

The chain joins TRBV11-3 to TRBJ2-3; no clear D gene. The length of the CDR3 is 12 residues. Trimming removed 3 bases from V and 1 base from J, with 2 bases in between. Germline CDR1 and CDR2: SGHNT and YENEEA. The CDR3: CASSFGTDTQYF. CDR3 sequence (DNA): TGTGCCAGCAGCTTTGGCACAGATACGCAGTATTTT.

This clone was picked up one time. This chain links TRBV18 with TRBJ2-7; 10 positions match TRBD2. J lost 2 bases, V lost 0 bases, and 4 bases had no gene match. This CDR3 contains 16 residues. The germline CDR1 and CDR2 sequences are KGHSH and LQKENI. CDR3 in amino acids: CASSPPIAGGTYEQYF. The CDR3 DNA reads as TGTGCCAGCTCACCACCGATAGCGGGAGGTACCTACGAGCAGTACTTC.

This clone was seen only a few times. CDR3 sequence reads: CATSEPGTNQPQHF. DNA of the CDR3: TGTGCCACCAGTGAACCGGGTACAAATCAGCCCCAGCATTTT. The J gene is TRBJ1-5, the V gene TRBV24-1; D call uncertain. Germline V gene data show CDR1 as KGHDR and CDR2 as SFDVKD. V dropped 4 bases and J dropped 4 bases, with 10 bases sitting between them. This CDR3 spans 14 amino acids.

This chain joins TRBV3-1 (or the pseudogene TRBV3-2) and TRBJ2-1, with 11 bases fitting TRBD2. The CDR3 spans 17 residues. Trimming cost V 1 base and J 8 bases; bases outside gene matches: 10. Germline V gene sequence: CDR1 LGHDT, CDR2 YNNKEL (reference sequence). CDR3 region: CASSQARVAGGGDEQFF. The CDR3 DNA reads TGTGCCAGCAGCCAAGCGCGGGTAGCGGGAGGGGGGGATGAGCAGTTCTTC.

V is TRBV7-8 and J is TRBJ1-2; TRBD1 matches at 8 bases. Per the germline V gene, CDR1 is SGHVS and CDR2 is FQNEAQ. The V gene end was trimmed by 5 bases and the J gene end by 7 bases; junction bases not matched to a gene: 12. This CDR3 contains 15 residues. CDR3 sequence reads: CASSPRLETGAGYTF. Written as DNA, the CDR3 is TGTGCCAGCAGCCCTAGACTGGAGACAGGGGCTGGCTACACCTTC.

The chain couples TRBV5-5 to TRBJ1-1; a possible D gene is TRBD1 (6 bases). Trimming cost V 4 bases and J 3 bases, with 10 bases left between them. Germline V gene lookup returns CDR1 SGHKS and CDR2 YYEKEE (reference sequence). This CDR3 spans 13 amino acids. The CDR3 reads CASSRDTDTEAFF. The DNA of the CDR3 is TGTGCCAGCAGCAGGGACACGGACACTGAAGCTTTCTTT.

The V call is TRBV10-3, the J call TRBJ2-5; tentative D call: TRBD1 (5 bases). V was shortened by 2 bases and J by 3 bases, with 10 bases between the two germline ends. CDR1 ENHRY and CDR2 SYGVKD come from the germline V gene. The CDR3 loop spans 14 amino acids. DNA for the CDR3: TGTGCCATCAGTGAGCCGACAGAGAAAGAGACCCAGTACTTC. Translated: CAISEPTEKETQYF.

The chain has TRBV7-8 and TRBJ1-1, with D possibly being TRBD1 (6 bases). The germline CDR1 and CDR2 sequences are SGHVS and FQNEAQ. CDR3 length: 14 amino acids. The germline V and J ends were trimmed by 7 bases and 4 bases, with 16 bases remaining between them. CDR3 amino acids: CASTSQGRGTEAFF. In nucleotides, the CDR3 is TGTGCCAGCACCTCACAGGGTAGGGGCACTGAAGCTTTCTTT.

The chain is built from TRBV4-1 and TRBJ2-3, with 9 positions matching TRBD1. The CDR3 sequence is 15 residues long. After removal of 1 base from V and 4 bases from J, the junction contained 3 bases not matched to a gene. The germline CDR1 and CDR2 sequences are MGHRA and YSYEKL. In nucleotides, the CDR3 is TGCGCCAGCAGCCAAGTGGGACAGGGACCAGATACGCAGTATTTT. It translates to CASSQVGQGPDTQYF.

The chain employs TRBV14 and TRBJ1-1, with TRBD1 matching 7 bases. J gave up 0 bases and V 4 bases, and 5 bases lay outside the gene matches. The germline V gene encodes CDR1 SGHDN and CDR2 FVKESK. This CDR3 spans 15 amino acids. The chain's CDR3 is CASSPRQGVNTEAFF. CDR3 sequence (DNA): TGTGCCAGCAGCCCCAGACAGGGCGTGAACACTGAAGCTTTCTTT.

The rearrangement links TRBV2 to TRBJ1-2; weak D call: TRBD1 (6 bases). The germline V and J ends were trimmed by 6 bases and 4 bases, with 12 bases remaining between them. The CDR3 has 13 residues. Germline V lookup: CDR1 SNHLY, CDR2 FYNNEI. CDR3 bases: TGTGCCAGCAGCGCTCGGGACATCTATGGCTACACCTTC. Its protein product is CASSARDIYGYTF. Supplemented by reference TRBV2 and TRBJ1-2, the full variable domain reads EPEVTQTPSHQVTQMGQEVILRCVPISNHLYFYWYRQILGQKVEFLVSFYNNEISEKSEIFDDQFSVERPDGSNFTLKIRSTKLEDSAMYFCASSARDIYGYTFGSGTRLTVV.

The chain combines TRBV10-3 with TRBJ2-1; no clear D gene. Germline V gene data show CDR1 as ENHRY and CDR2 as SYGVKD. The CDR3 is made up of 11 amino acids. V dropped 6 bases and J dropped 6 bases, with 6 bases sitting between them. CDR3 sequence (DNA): TGTGCCATCAGGGATGTCAATGAGCAGTTCTTC. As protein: CAIRDVNEQFF.

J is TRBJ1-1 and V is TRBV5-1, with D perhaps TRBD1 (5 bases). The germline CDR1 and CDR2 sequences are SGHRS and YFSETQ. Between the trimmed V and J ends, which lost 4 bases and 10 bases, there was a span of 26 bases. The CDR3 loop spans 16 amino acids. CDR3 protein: CASSRTGTGGSSAAFF. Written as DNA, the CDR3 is TGCGCCAGCAGCAGAACCGGGACGGGGGGATCGTCTGCAGCTTTCTTT.

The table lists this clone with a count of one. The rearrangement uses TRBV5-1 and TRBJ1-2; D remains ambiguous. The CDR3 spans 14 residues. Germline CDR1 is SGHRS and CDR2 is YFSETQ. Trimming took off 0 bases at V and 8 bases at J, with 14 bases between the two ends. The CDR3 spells CASSLEIGGYGYTF. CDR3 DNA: TGCGCCAGCAGCTTGGAGATAGGTGGGTACGGCTACACCTTC.

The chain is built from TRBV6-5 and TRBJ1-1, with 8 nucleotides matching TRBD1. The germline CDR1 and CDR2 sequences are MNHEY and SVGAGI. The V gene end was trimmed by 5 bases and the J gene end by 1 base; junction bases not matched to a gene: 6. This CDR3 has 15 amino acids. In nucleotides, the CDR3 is TGTGCCAGCAGTCGGACAGGGACCCAGAACACTGAAGCTTTCTTT. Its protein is CASSRTGTQNTEAFF.

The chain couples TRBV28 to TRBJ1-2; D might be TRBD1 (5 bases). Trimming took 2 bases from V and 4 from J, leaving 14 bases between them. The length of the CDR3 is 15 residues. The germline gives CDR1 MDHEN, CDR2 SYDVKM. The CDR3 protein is CASSLISQGIYGYTF. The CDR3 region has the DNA TGTGCCAGCAGTTTAATTTCGCAGGGTATCTATGGCTACACCTTC.

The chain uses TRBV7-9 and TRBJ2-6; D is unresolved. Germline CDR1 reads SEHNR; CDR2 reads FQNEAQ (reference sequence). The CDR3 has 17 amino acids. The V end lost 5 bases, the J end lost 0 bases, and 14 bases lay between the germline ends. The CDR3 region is CASSPSATYSGANVLTF. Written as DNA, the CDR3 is TGTGCCAGCAGCCCCTCGGCCACCTACTCTGGGGCCAACGTCCTGACTTTC.

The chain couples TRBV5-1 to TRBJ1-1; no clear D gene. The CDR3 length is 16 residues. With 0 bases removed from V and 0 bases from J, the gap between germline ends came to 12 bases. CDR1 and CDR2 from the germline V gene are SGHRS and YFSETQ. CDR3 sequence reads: CASSLGAGGMNTEAFF. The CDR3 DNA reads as TGCGCCAGCAGCTTGGGGGCAGGAGGCATGAACACTGAAGCTTTCTTT.